Below are 12 T cell receptor beta chains sequenced from a single sample in a study of cytomegalovirus exposure and HLA in healthy donors. The PCR used 60 Vbeta and 13 Jbeta primers. Repertoires were generated with immunoSEQ multiplex PCR, while TCRdb's copy carries only in-frame clones and drops some. The sample includes approximately 190,000 clones, 82% of them seen just once. Sequenced input: PBMCs. The receptors here all came from a woman in her fifties or sixties in good health and CMV-seropositive.

The chain couples TRBV5-1 to TRBJ2-1; TRBD2 agrees at 7 bases. Germline V CDR1 and CDR2: SGHRS, YFSETQ. The junction had 12 bases not matched to a gene; V was cut back by 0 bases and J by 9 bases. This CDR3 is built from 16 residues. In nucleotides, the CDR3 is TGCGCCAGCAGCTTGGAATTCGGGAGGACCTTCTCTGAGCAGTTCTTC. Translation: CASSLEFGRTFSEQFF. The variable domain in full, completed from reference TRBV5-1 and TRBJ2-1, reads KAGVTQTPRYLIKTRGQQVTLSCSPISGHRSVSWYQQTPGQGLQFLFEYFSETQRNKGNFPGRFSGRQFSNSRSEMNVSTLELGDSALYLCASSLEFGRTFSEQFFGPGTRLTVL.

This clone has just one count. A read error may account for a junction end that differs from germline. The chain carries TRBV28 and TRBJ2-4; D may be TRBD1 (5 bases). Germline V gene data show CDR1 as MDHEN and CDR2 as SYDVKM. The CDR3 runs 15 residues. DNA for the CDR3: TGTGCCAGCAGTTTTCAGGGTTTGGCCAAAAACAGTCAGTACTTC. This codes for CASSFQGLAKNSQYF.

DNA for the CDR3: TGTGCCACTACCTCGGGTATTTCGGAGACCCAGTACTTC. Protein product: CATTSGISETQYF. The rearrangement links TRBV6-1 to TRBJ2-5; D is unresolved. Trimming left V 10 bases short and J 5 bases short, with 17 bases between. Looked up from germline, CDR1 is MNHNS and CDR2 is SASEGT. The CDR3 length is 13 residues.

A single count supports this clone. The J gene is TRBJ1-1, the V gene TRBV7-9; 8 bases are a match to TRBD1. The germline gives CDR1 SEHNR, CDR2 FQNEAQ (reference sequence). This CDR3 is 14 amino acids long. V shed 3 bases, J shed 4 bases, and the junction held 4 bases outside the gene matches. CDR3 loop: CASSLGTGFTEAFF. In nucleotides, the CDR3 is TGTGCCAGCAGCTTGGGGACAGGATTCACTGAAGCTTTCTTT.

The chain links TRBV13 to TRBJ2-1; tentative D call: TRBD1 (6 bases). CDR1 and CDR2 (germline): PRHDT, FYEKMQ (reference sequence). The ends were cut back, 1 base at V and 3 bases at J, with 13 bases in the middle. There are 16 residues in the CDR3. The CDR3 protein is CASSLASGDIYNEQFF. Written as DNA, the CDR3 is TGTGCCAGCAGCTTAGCCTCAGGGGACATCTACAATGAGCAGTTCTTC. The full variable domain, rest sourced from reference TRBV13 and TRBJ2-1, is AAGVIQSPRHLIKEKRETATLKCYPIPRHDTVYWYQQGPGQDPQFLISFYEKMQSDKGSIPDRFSAQQFSDYHSELNMSSLELGDSALYFCASSLASGDIYNEQFFGPGTRLTVL.

This chain links TRBV2 with TRBJ2-1, with TRBD2 as a possible D gene (5 bases). The length of the CDR3 is 13 residues. Germline V gene data show CDR1 as SNHLY and CDR2 as FYNNEI. The germline V and J ends were trimmed by 7 bases and 7 bases, with 14 bases remaining between them. Written as DNA, the CDR3 is TGTGCCAGCAACGAGCGAGAGGGTAATGAGCAGTTCTTC. Translated: CASNEREGNEQFF.

The chain couples TRBV18 to TRBJ1-5; a weak D match, TRBD1 (6 bases). V was shortened by 6 bases and J by 0 bases, with 15 bases between the two germline ends. The CDR3 has 16 residues. Germline values: CDR1 KGHSH, CDR2 LQKENI. The CDR3 loop reads CASSQQGQPSNQPQHF. The CDR3 DNA is TGTGCCAGCTCCCAGCAAGGACAGCCTAGCAATCAGCCCCAGCATTTT.

This clone was found once. The chain joins TRBV6-5 to TRBJ2-5, with TRBD2 matching over 7 bases. The V gene's germline CDR1 is MNHEY and CDR2 SVGAGI. Trimming at V came to 6 bases and at J to 11 bases, leaving 15 bases not matched to a gene. The CDR3 is 14 residues long. The CDR3 bases are TGTGCCAGCAGAAGGTCCGGCCTCGGGCGGGAGCAGTACTTC. Translated: CASRRSGLGREQYF.

This clone was recorded once. The chain recombines TRBV5-4 with TRBJ1-6; 8 bases agree with TRBD1. The germline CDR1 and CDR2 sequences are SGHNT and YYREEE (reference sequence). With V trimmed by 4 bases and J by 7 bases, 7 bases remained unmatched. The CDR3 contains 15 residues. The CDR3 bases are TGTGCCAGCAGCAAGGGACAGGTCAAGAATTCACCCCTCCACTTT. Encoded protein: CASSKGQVKNSPLHF.

The V and J genes are TRBV2 and TRBJ2-1; 7 bases are a match to TRBD1. The CDR3 is 16 residues long. V was clipped by 0 bases and J by 3 bases; unmatched bases: 5. Germline loops: CDR1 SNHLY, CDR2 FYNNEI. The CDR3 here is CASSEAETGIYNEQFF. The CDR3 DNA follows: TGTGCCAGCAGTGAAGCAGAGACAGGGATCTACAATGAGCAGTTCTTC.

As for this clone: Other DNA sequences in this sample translate to the same CDR3. The chain combines TRBV6-6 with TRBJ2-7; no clear D gene. The CDR3 totals 11 residues. The ends were cut back, 4 bases at V and 4 bases at J, with 5 bases in the middle. The V gene's germline CDR1 is MNHNY and CDR2 SVGAGI (reference sequence). The CDR3 loop reads CASSWSYEQYF. CDR3 in DNA: TGTGCCAGCAGTTGGAGTTACGAGCAGTACTTC.

CDR3: CASSLASGQDEQYF. DNA for the CDR3: TGTGCCAGCAGTTTAGCTAGCGGGCAGGACGAGCAGTACTTC. This chain links TRBV28 with TRBJ2-7, with 8 bases matching TRBD2. The CDR3 runs 14 residues. V lost 2 bases to trimming and J lost 5 bases; unmatched junction nucleotides: 5. Germline values: CDR1 MDHEN, CDR2 SYDVKM.